This TCR beta chain stems from a study of vaccination and CD4 T cells after COVID-19. At the Johns Hopkins FTIC core, DNA taken from cultured CD4+ T cells was sequenced by way of the Oncomine TCR Beta short-read assay. TCRdb itself ran the PCR reads through MiXCR, one entry per CDR3 protein. The sample contains around 4,800 distinct CDR3 sequences, about a fifth of which appear only once. Germline values: CDR1 SEHNR, CDR2 FQNEAQ (reference sequence). CDR3 length: 14 amino acids. The ends were cut back, 3 bases at V and 1 base at J, with 9 bases in the middle. Indicated treatment: roughly 10-day PBMC culture with coronavirus spike peptide pools or control peptides (ViraFEST assay). About this clonotype itself: What it binds is not known.

The sequencing input was CD4+ T cells from blood, cultured in vitro. This sequence was found in a human donor who had recovered from COVID-19. The V call is TRBV7-9, the J call TRBJ1-1; D not certain. The CDR3 nucleotides are TGTGCCAGCAGCTTGGAGAGGGAGAACACTGAAGCTTTCTTT. Its translation: CASSLERENTEAFF.